This is a list of T cell receptor beta chains from one sample in a study of blood T cell repertoires in COVID-19. Sequencing used immunoSEQ multiplex PCR; TCRdb keeps in-frame clones, though not all of them. The table records about 120,000 clones, around 78% of them present only once. Sequenced material: peripheral blood. The receptors were sampled from a man between 65 and 85 years old with acute or convalescent COVID-19. Each CDR3 is given with its conserved first and last residue. A D gene is named only where the DNA matches it firmly. The size entry is marked missing in some rows and otherwise reads once, few, many or a size class.

TRBD2 | - | 16 | TRBJ2-3 | TRBV7-3 | TGTGCCAGCAGCCGCGGGGGGGCCGGGGGCACAGATACGCAGTATTTT | CASSRGGAGGTDTQYF
TRBD1 | - | 14 | TRBJ1-1 | TRBV28 | TGTGCCAGCAGTTTAGGGGCAGGGGGTCGTGGAGCTTTCTTT | CASSLGAGGRGAFF
- | - | 11 | TRBJ2-7 | TRBV2 | TGTGCCAGCAGCGTTACCTACGAGCAGTACTTC | CASSVTYEQYF
TRBD1 | - | 15 | TRBJ1-5 | TRBV24-1 | TGTGCCACCAGTGATACGAAACAGGGGGATCAGCCCCAGCATTTT | CATSDTKQGDQPQHF
- | - | 16 | TRBJ2-1 | TRBV5-1 | TGCGCCAGCAGCACATTCCCCGGGGGACCCTACAATGAGCAGTTCTTC | CASSTFPGGPYNEQFF
- | - | 18 | TRBJ1-6 | TRBV4-2 | TGTGCCAGCAGCCAACTCTCCGGGGGGAGCTCCTATAATTCACCCCTCCACTTT | CASSQLSGGSSYNSPLHF
- | - | 11 | TRBJ1-2 | TRBV20-1 | TGCAGTGCTCACAACAACTATGGCTACACCTTC | CSAHNNYGYTF
- | - | 13 | TRBJ2-1 | TRBV6-6 | TGTGCCAGCACCCCCCCAGGGTACAATGAGCAGTTCTTC | CASTPPGYNEQFF
TRBD2 | - | 15 | TRBJ2-1 | TRBV19 | TGTGCCAGTAGTCCCCCGGGACTAGCGGACAATGAGCAGTTCTTC | CASSPPGLADNEQFF
- | - | 18 | TRBJ1-1 | TRBV4-2 | TGTGCCAGCAGCCAAGATCCTACAGGGAAAGCGAGGAACACTGAAGCTTTCTTT | CASSQDPTGKARNTEAFF
- | - | 13 | TRBJ1-2 | TRBV5-1 | TGCGCCAGCAGGAGGGAACAAAGCTATGGCTACACCTTC | CASRREQSYGYTF
- | - | 17 | TRBJ1-5 | TRBV15 | TGTGCCACCAGCAGACACCCGGAGGGGAGAGGCAATCAGCCCCAGCATTTT | CATSRHPEGRGNQPQHF
- | - | 15 | TRBJ2-2 | TRBV12-5 | TGTGCTAGTGGTTTGCGGGGCCGGGGGACCGGGGAGCTGTTTTTT | CASGLRGRGTGELFF
- | - | 12 | TRBJ2-3 | TRBV7-3 | TGTGCCAGCAGCTTAACAGGGGGTACGCAGTATTTT | CASSLTGGTQYF
- | - | 14 | TRBJ2-5 | TRBV6-5 | TGTGCCAGCAGCCCCATGGGGGGTCAAGAGACCCAGTACTTC | CASSPMGGQETQYF
- | - | 17 | TRBJ1-2 | TRBV14 | TGTGCCAGCAGCCTCGGGAGGGGGGCCCGAGGCTTCCCTGGCTACACCTTC | CASSLGRGARGFPGYTF
- | - | 14 | TRBJ2-7 | TRBV6-5 | TGTGCCAGCAATCCCCCGGGTCAGAGCTACGAGCAGTACTTC | CASNPPGQSYEQYF
- | - | 16 | TRBJ1-3 | TRBV4-3 | TGCGCCAGCAGCCAAGGAATTGCGTTCTCTGGAAACACCATATATTTT | CASSQGIAFSGNTIYF
TRBD1 | - | 13 | TRBJ2-7 | TRBV11-1 | TGTGCCAGCAGCTTTAACAGGGGATACGAGCAGTACTTC | CASSFNRGYEQYF
- | - | 15 | TRBJ1-2 | TRBV3-1/TRBV3-2 | TGTGCCAGCAGCCGAGGGGGGGCCCCTAACTATGGCTACACCTTC | CASSRGGAPNYGYTF
TRBD1 | - | 15 | TRBJ1-2 | TRBV27 | TGTGCCAGCAGTTTTCTTCCGGGACAGGGCTATGGCTACACCTTC | CASSFLPGQGYGYTF
TRBD2 | - | 14 | TRBJ2-3 | TRBV5-6 | TGTGCCAGCAGCTTCGCGGGGGGCACAGATACGCAGTATTTT | CASSFAGGTDTQYF
TRBD1 | once | 15 | TRBJ1-2 | TRBV7-2 | TGTGCCAGCAGCTCGCGGGGGACAGGGGGCGATGGCTGCACCTTC | CASSSRGTGGDGCTF
- | - | 14 | TRBJ2-7 | TRBV6-5 | TGTGCCAGCAGTTACTCGAGTCCGGGCTACGAGCAGTACTTC | CASSYSSPGYEQYF
TRBD2 | - | 16 | TRBJ2-3 | TRBV4-1 | TGCGCCAGCAGCCAAGTCGGGGGGGGCCCGCCGGGTACGCAGTATTTT | CASSQVGGGPPGTQYF
- | - | 13 | TRBJ1-1 | TRBV19 | TGTGCCAGTAGTATCCCCGGGGTCACTGAAGCTTTCTTT | CASSIPGVTEAFF
- | - | 12 | TRBJ1-5 | TRBV19 | TGTGCCAGTAGCCTGGCTAATCAGCCCCAGCATTTT | CASSLANQPQHF
TRBD1 | - | 16 | TRBJ1-2 | TRBV7-3 | TGTGCCAGCAGCTTGGATCCGGGACAGGGGTACAGGGGCTACACCTTC | CASSLDPGQGYRGYTF
- | - | 15 | TRBJ1-1 | TRBV5-1 | TGCGCCAGCAGCTTGGTGGGAGTCATGAACACTGAAGCTTTCTTT | CASSLVGVMNTEAFF
- | - | 20 | TRBJ1-6 | TRBV2 | TGTGCCAGCAGAAACACCCGGGGGGCGGAGGTGGTCGGGAGGCATTCACCCCTCCACTTT | CASRNTRGAEVVGRHSPLHF
- | - | 14 | TRBJ1-3 | TRBV9 | TGTGCCAGCAGCGTAGACAGGGATGGAAACACCATATATTTT | CASSVDRDGNTIYF
TRBD1 | - | 14 | TRBJ1-2 | TRBV18 | TGTGCCAGCTCACCAGTGGGACAGGGAATGGGCTACACCTTC | CASSPVGQGMGYTF
- | - | 15 | TRBJ1-2 | TRBV20-1 | TGCAGTGCTAGTGCCCTTTCATCTCAAGGGGGTGGCTACACCTTC | CSASALSSQGGGYTF
- | once | 17 | TRBJ1-4 | TRBV11-2 | TGTGCCAGCAGCCCAGGCCGAACAGGGTTCGGTAATGAAAAACTGTTTTTT | CASSPGRTGFGNEKLFF
- | few | 13 | TRBJ1-1 | TRBV30 | TGTGCCTGGAGGACACTCGGCGACACTGAAGCTTTCTTT | CAWRTLGDTEAFF
- | few | 14 | TRBJ1-2 | TRBV5-1 | TGCGCCAGCAGCTTGGAACCAGGGAATCATGGCTACACCTTC | CASSLEPGNHGYTF
- | - | 12 | TRBJ1-5 | TRBV6-5 | TGTGCCGGACACACAGGCAATCAGCCCCAGCATTTT | CAGHTGNQPQHF
- | - | 16 | TRBJ2-3 | TRBV11-3 | TGTGCCAGCAGCCCCAGGACGGCTAGCAACACAGATACGCAGTATTTT | CASSPRTASNTDTQYF
- | - | 16 | TRBJ2-2 | TRBV7-3 | TGTGCCAGCAGCTTAAGGGCCATAAAGGGGGCCGGGGAGCTGTTTTTT | CASSLRAIKGAGELFF
- | - | 13 | TRBJ2-1 | TRBV2 | TGTGCCACCGAGGCTAGGGGGTCGGGTGAGCAGTTCTTC | CATEARGSGEQFF
- | - | 15 | TRBJ1-1 | TRBV7-2 | TGTGCCAGCAGCTTAGTAGATTACGGGAACACTGAAGCTTTCTTT | CASSLVDYGNTEAFF
TRBD1 | - | 14 | TRBJ1-2 | TRBV27 | TGTGCCAGCAGTTTTCAGGGGGACATCTATGGCTACACCTTC | CASSFQGDIYGYTF
- | few | 16 | TRBJ1-2 | TRBV19 | TGTGCCAGTAGTATCAGGGCAGGGAAAGGGTACTATGGCTACACCTTC | CASSIRAGKGYYGYTF
- | - | 15 | TRBJ1-5 | TRBV6-5 | TGTGCCAGCAGCACCAGGGATGGGTCAAATCAGCCCCAGCATTTT | CASSTRDGSNQPQHF
- | - | 12 | TRBJ1-4 | TRBV18 | TGTGCCAGCTCCGATACCAGGGTGGAACTGTTTTTT | CASSDTRVELFF
- | - | 18 | TRBJ1-1 | TRBV7-2 | TGTGCCAGCAGCTTAGGCTTTTTCCGGGCCCCGAGGGACACTGAAGCTTTCTTT | CASSLGFFRAPRDTEAFF
- | - | 15 | TRBJ2-1 | TRBV6-4 | TGTGCCAGCAGTGAATACGGGGGCTCCTACAATGAGCAGTTCTTC | CASSEYGGSYNEQFF
TRBD1 | - | 17 | TRBJ2-1 | TRBV5-1 | TGCGCCAGCAGCCCCCGTAACCGGGACAGGGGGGACAATGAGCAGTTCTTC | CASSPRNRDRGDNEQFF
TRBD1 | - | 15 | TRBJ1-2 | TRBV4-3 | TGCGCCAGCAGCCTCCGGGACAGAACTAACTATGGCTACACCTTC | CASSLRDRTNYGYTF
TRBD2 | - | 15 | TRBJ2-3 | TRBV7-2 | TGTGCCAGCAGCTCGGGACTAGCGACCACAGATACGCAGTATTTT | CASSSGLATTDTQYF
- | - | 15 | TRBJ2-3 | TRBV10-3 | TGTGCCATCCGAAAAGGCGGGGAGTTCACAGATACGCAGTATTTT | CAIRKGGEFTDTQYF
TRBD1 | - | 15 | TRBJ2-3 | TRBV5-1 | TGCGCCAGCAGCTGGGGGGGACAGGGTTCGGATACGCAGTATTTT | CASSWGGQGSDTQYF
- | - | 13 | TRBJ1-3 | TRBV29-1 | TGCAGCGTTCCCGACACCTCTGGAAACACCATATATTTT | CSVPDTSGNTIYF